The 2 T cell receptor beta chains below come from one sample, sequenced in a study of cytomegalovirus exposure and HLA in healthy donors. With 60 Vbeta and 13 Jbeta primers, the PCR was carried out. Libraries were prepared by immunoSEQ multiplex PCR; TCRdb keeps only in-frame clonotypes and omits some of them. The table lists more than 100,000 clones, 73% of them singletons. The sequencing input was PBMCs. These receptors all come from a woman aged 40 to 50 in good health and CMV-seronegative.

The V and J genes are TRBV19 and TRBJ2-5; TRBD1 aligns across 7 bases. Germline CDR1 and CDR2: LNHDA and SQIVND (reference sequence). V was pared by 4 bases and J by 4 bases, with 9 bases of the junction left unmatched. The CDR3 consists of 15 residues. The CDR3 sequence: CASSRTGVRRETQYF. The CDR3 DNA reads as TGTGCCAGTAGTAGAACAGGGGTTAGAAGAGAGACCCAGTACTTC.

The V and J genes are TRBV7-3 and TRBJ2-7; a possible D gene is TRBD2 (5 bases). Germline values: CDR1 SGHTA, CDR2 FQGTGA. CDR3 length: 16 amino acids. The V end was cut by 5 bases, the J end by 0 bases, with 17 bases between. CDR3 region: CASSQTSRGDSYEQYF. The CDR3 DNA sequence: TGTGCCAGCAGCCAGACCTCCCGGGGAGACTCCTACGAGCAGTACTTC.